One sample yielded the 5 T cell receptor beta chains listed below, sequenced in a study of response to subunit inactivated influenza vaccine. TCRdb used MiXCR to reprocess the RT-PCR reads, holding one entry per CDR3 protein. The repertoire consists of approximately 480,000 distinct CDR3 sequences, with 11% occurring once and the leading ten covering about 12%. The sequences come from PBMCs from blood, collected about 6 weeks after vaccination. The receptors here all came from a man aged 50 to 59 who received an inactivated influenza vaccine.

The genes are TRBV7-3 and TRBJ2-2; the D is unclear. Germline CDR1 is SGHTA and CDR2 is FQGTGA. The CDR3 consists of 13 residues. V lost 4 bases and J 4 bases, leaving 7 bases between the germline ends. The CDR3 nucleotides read TGTGCCAGCAGCTCCCTCCCCACCGGGGAGCTGTTTTTT. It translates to CASSSLPTGELFF.

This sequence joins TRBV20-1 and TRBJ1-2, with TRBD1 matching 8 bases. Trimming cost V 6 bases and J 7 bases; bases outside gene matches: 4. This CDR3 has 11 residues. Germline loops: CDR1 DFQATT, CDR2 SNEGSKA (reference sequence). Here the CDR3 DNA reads TGCAGTGCCAGGACAGGGTTTGGCTACACCTTC. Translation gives CSARTGFGYTF.

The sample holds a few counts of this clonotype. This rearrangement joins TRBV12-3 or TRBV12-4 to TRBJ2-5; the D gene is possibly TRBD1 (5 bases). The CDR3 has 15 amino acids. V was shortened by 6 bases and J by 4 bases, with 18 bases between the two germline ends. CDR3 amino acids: CASSLQVLTPETQYF. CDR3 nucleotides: TGTGCCAGCAGCTTACAGGTTTTGACTCCAGAGACCCAGTACTTC.

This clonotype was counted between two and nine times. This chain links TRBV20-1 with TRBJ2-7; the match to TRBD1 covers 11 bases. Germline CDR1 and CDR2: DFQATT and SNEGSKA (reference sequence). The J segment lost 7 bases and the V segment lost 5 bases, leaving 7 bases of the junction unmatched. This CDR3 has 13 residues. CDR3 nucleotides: TGCAGTGCTCCCGGACAGGGGGCGCGTGAGCAGTACTTC. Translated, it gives CSAPGQGAREQYF.

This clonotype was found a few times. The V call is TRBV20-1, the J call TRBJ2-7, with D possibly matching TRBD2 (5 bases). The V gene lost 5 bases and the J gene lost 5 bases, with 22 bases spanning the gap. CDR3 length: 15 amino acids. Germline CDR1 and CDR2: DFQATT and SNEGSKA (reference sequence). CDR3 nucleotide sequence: TGCAGTGCTCACAAGAGCGGAGCGCCCACGGACGAGCAGTACTTC. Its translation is CSAHKSGAPTDEQYF.